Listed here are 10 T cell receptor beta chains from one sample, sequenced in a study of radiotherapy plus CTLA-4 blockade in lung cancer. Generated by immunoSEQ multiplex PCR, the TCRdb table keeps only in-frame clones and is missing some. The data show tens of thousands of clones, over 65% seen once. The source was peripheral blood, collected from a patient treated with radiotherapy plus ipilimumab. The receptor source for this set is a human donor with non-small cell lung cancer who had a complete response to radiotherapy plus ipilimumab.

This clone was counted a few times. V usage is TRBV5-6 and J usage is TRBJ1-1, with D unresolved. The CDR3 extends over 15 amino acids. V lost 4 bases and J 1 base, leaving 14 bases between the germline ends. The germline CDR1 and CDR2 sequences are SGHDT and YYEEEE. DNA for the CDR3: TGTGCCAGCAGCCCCGGCCCCCACCCGAACACTGAAGCTTTCTTT. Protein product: CASSPGPHPNTEAFF.

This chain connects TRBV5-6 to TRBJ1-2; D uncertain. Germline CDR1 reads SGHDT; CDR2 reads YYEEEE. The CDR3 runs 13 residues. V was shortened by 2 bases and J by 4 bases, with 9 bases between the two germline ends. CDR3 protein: CASSFETSYGYTF. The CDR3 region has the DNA TGTGCCAGCAGCTTTGAAACAAGCTATGGCTACACCTTC. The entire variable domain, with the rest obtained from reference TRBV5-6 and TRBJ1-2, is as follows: DAGVTQSPTHLIKTRGQQVTLRCSPKSGHDTVSWYQQALGQGPQFIFQYYEEEERQRGNFPDRFSGHQFPNYSSELNVNALLLGDSALYLCASSFETSYGYTFGSGTRLTVV.

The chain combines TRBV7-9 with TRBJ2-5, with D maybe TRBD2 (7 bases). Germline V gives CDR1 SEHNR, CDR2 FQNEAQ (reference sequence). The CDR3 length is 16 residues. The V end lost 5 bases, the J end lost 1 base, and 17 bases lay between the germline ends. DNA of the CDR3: TGTGCCAGCAGCCCGGGGGGCGGGACACCCCAAGAGACCCAGTACTTC. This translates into CASSPGGGTPQETQYF.

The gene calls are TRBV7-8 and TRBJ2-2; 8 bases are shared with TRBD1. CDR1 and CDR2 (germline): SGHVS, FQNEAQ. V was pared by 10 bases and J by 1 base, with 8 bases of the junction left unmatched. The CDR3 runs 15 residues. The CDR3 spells CATCPGQVNTGELFF. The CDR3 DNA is TGTGCCACCTGCCCGGGACAGGTGAACACCGGGGAGCTGTTTTTT.

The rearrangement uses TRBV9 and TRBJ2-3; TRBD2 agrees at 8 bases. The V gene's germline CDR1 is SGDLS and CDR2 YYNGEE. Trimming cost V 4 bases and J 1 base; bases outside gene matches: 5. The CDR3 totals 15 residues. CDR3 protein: CASSTTAGGTDTQYF. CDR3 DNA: TGTGCCAGCAGCACAACAGCGGGGGGCACAGATACGCAGTATTTT.

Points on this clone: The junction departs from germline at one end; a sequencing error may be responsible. The CDR3 DNA follows: TGTGCTAGCAGCAAAGACGGGGGGAGCTACAATGAGCAGTTCTTC. Its translation is CASSKDGGSYNEQFF. V and J are TRBV7-7 and TRBJ2-1; 7 nucleotides line up with TRBD2. Looked up from germline, CDR1 is SSHAT and CDR2 is FNYEAQ (reference sequence). The CDR3 contains 15 residues.

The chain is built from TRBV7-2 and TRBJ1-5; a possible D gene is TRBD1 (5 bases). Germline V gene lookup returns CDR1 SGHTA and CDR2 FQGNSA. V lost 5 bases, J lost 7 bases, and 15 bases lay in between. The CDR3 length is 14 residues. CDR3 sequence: CASSRGLSGQPQHF. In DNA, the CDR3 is TGTGCCAGCAGCAGGGGACTAAGCGGACAGCCCCAGCATTTT.

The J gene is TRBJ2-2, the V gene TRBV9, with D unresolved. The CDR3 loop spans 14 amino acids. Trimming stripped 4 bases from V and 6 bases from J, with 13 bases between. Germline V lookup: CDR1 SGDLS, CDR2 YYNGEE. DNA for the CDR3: TGTGCCAGCAGCTCCCTTCAGGATGCCGGGGAGCTGTTTTTT. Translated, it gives CASSSLQDAGELFF.

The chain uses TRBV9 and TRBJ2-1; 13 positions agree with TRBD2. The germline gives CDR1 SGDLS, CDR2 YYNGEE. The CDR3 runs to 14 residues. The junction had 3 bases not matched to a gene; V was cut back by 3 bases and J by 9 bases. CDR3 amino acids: CASSGTSGRGEQFF. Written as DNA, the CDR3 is TGTGCCAGCAGCGGAACTAGCGGGAGGGGTGAGCAGTTCTTC.

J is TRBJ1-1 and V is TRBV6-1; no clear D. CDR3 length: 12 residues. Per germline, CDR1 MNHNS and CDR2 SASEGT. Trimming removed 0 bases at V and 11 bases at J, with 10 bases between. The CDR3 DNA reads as TGTGCCAGCAGTGAAGCGTGGCGGTTGGCTTTCTTT. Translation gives CASSEAWRLAFF.